The TCR beta chain under discussion was sequenced for a study of cytomegalovirus exposure and HLA in healthy donors. Data came from immunoSEQ multiplex PCR; TCRdb stores just in-frame clones and leaves some out. Of 250,000 to 400,000 clones listed, approximately 90% are singletons. The donors were part of the validation cohort, which consisted of more than 90 subjects and was separate from the first cohort of several hundred subjects. With respect to this clone: The target antigen is unknown.

Overall study findings and caveats: It was found in a later analysis that first-cohort TCR clusters tended to co-occur in the 100 to 150 validation repertoires. CMV antigen specificity of three CMV-associated chains was confirmed in vitro. The study listed roughly 160 cytomegalovirus-associated TCR beta chains.

Material for sequencing was PBMCs. The clonotype originates from a woman in her thirties in good health and CMV-seropositive.

DNA for the CDR3: TGTGCCAGCAGTGACAGCTATGGCTACACCTTC. It codes for CASSDSYGYTF. The chain has TRBV2 and TRBJ1-2; D gene uncertain. The CDR3 has 11 amino acids. Germline-derived CDR1 and CDR2 are SNHLY and FYNNEI. Trimming removed 3 bases from V and 4 bases from J, with 3 bases in between.